Included here is one TCR beta chain sequence, with context. Assay: immunoSEQ multiplex PCR; the TCRdb copy retains only in-frame clones and omits some. Counted here are just over 300,000 clones, around 90% occurring once; the ten biggest clones make up about 2.5%. Germline CDR1 and CDR2: KGHDR and SFDVKD. The CDR3 sequence is 13 residues long. V dropped 4 bases and J dropped 8; count of bases not matched to a gene: 5. The data originate from a study of blood T cell repertoires in COVID-19. The receptor was derived from a man aged 18 to 29 with active or convalescent COVID-19. The sample was peripheral blood. The rearrangement links TRBV24-1 to TRBJ1-2; 8 positions agree with TRBD1. Here the CDR3 reads CATSEGTGGGYTF. In nucleotides, the CDR3 is TGTGCCACCAGTGAAGGGACAGGCGGGGGCTACACCTTC.